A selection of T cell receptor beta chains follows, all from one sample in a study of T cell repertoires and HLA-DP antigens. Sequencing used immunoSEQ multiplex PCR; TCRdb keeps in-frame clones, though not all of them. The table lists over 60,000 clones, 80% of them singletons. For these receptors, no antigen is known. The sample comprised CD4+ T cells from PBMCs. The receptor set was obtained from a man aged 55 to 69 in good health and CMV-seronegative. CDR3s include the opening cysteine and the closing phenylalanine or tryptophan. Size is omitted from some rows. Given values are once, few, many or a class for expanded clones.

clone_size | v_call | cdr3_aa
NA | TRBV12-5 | CASGFGREGTQYF
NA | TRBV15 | CATSSHYGGENTEAFF
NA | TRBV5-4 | CASSSAGGQYSNQPQHF
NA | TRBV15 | CATSRANVDTQYF
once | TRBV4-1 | CASSPRGLNTEAFF
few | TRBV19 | CASSMGGTNSGANVLTF
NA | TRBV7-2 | CASSRSALTEAFF
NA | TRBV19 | CASSTGRESTEAFF
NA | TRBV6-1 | CASSSGRGDSPLHF
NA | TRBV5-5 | CASSFSSSGNTIYF
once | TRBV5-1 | CASSLDSPDNSPLHF
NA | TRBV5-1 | CASRERTGPSYEQYF
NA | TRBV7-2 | CASSLVQLAGLTDTQYF
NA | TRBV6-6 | CASSYSGGVGANVLTF
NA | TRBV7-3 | CASSLMGRGYGYTF
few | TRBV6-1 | CASSLQDGYTF
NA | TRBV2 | CASRVDRGTEAFF
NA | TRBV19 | CASNGRGANQPQHF
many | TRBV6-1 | CASSAGPYNSPLHF
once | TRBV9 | CASSTSLDLFGNQPQHF
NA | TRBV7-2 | CASSTGTGNEKLFF
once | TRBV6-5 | CASSYRNQPQHF
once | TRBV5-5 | CASSLEPLYREQYF
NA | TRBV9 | CASERGGGLGGSSYNEQFF
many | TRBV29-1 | CSVDLRQGAYTF
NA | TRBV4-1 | CASSLYLGRGATGEQFF
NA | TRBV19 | CASQILAGGTDTQYF
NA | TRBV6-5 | CASMDPPDTQYF
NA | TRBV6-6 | CASRDYVIPKAFF
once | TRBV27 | CASSLYTGELFF
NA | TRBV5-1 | CASSLQGRSDEQYF
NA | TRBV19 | CASSSQVGNSPLHF
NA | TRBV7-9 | CASSPGRGENTGELFF
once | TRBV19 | CASKRDWSTEAFF
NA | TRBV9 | CASSDLQGVNTEAFF
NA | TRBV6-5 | CASSYSGTDSYEQYF
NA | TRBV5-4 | CASSSTLIGHYGYTF
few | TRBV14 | CASSQGYNSPLHF
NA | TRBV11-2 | CASSLTGPGELFF
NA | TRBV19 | CASRIGHSNQPQHF
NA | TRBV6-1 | CASSEPDRFEAFF
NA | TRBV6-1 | CASSEIAASGGAFADTQYF
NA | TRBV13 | CASSLQLQGPLDEQFF
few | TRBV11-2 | CASSPRLLAGGYNEQFF
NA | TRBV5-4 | CASSSAGGRSSYNEQFF
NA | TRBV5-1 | CASSPDGRVGTEAFF
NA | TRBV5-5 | CASSLARGGSNQPQHF
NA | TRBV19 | CASSARDRLFGNQPQHF
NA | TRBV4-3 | CASSQGGGGAVQYF
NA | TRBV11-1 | CASSLGGLAGGGTDTQYF
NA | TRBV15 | CATSRGLYNEQFF
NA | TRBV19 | CASSIDSGDNYGYTF
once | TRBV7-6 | CASSLGGYRVTGELFF
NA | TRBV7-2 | CASSLAIGGGRSTEAFF
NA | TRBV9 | CASSSQGGNSPLHF